One sample yielded the 14 T cell receptor beta chains listed below, sequenced in a study of T cell responses to AZD1222 COVID-19 vaccine. Clones were sequenced by immunoSEQ multiplex PCR, and TCRdb holds only the in-frame ones, with some missing. Found here are approximately 97,000 clones, more than 70% of them singletons; the top ten hold approximately 17%. The material sequenced was peripheral blood, taken on day 0 of AZD1222 vaccination. Source of these receptors: an adult in good health.

This chain connects TRBV28 to TRBJ1-5, with D uncertain. Deletions cut 8 bases from V and 4 bases from J, with 15 bases between. Germline CDR1 is MDHEN and CDR2 is SYDVKM. CDR3 length: 14 residues. CDR3 residues: CASRMGSGNQPQHF. The CDR3 DNA reads TGTGCCAGCCGGATGGGATCGGGTAATCAGCCCCAGCATTTT.

This chain uses TRBV6-5 with TRBJ1-4, with 9 bases aligning to TRBD1. Germline CDR1 is MNHEY and CDR2 is SVGAGI. The CDR3 is made up of 14 amino acids. V was clipped by 11 bases and J by 8 bases; unmatched bases: 12. In DNA, the CDR3 is TGTGCCGGGGGACAGGGAAATTCGGGGGAAAAACTGTTTTTT. Translation: CAGGQGNSGEKLFF.

This clone has more than one count but fewer than ten. The chain is built from TRBV6-2 or TRBV6-3 and TRBJ1-2, with D uncertain. The CDR3 runs to 14 residues. The V gene lost 2 bases and the J gene lost 7 bases, with 14 bases spanning the gap. Germline CDR1 MNHEY, CDR2 SVGEGT. CDR3 DNA: TGTGCCAGCAGTTACAGGGAGCGGGCTATTGGCTACACCTTC. Amino acids: CASSYRERAIGYTF.

V gene TRBV6-5 combines with J gene TRBJ1-1; no clear D. This CDR3 has 13 amino acids. Trimming stripped 2 bases from V and 8 bases from J, with 12 bases between. The germline gives CDR1 MNHEY, CDR2 SVGAGI. The CDR3 nucleotides read TGTGCCAGCAGTTACATATTGCGGGGAGAAGCTTTCTTT. Its translation is CASSYILRGEAFF.

The chain recombines TRBV11-2 with TRBJ2-1; 13 positions match TRBD2. CDR3 length: 16 residues. Trimming cost V 2 bases and J 7 bases; bases outside gene matches: 5. Germline V gene data show CDR1 as SGHAT and CDR2 as FQNNGV. CDR3 in amino acids: CASSLRTSGRGNEQFF. The CDR3 region has the DNA TGTGCCAGCAGCTTACGGACTAGCGGGAGAGGTAATGAGCAGTTCTTC.

The chain uses TRBV20-1 and TRBJ2-5; D possibly corresponds to TRBD1 (6 bases). This CDR3 has 11 amino acids. Germline lookup yields CDR1 DFQATT and CDR2 SNEGSKA (reference sequence). V shed 4 bases and J shed 3 bases, with 6 bases lying between them. The CDR3 sequence is CSANREETQYF. CDR3 bases: TGCAGTGCTAACAGGGAAGAGACCCAGTACTTC.

V and J are TRBV19 and TRBJ1-3; D perhaps matches TRBD1 (5 bases). Germline V CDR1 and CDR2: LNHDA, SQIVND (reference sequence). This CDR3 region has 16 residues. Trimming shortened V by 4 bases and J by 0 bases, and 13 bases separated the two germline ends. The CDR3 protein is CASSTPRGLSGNTIYF. CDR3 sequence (DNA): TGTGCCAGTAGTACCCCTAGGGGCCTCTCTGGAAACACCATATATTTT.

The chain employs TRBV2 and TRBJ1-5; 7 bases are shared with TRBD1. V trimming: 6 bases; J trimming: 0 bases; junction bases outside the gene matches: 5. From germline, CDR1 is SNHLY and CDR2 FYNNEI. This CDR3 is 15 amino acids long. The CDR3 reads CASRQGQASNQPQHF. The CDR3 nucleotides are TGTGCCAGCAGACAGGGGCAGGCTAGCAATCAGCCCCAGCATTTT.

The chain carries TRBV15 and TRBJ2-1; D unresolved. Trimming pared 0 bases from V and 0 bases from J, leaving 15 bases between. The CDR3 totals 18 residues. In germline, CDR1 is LNHNV, CDR2 YYDKDF (reference sequence). This CDR3 is CATSRDIGVPSSYNEQFF. The CDR3 nucleotides are TGTGCCACCAGCAGAGATATCGGCGTTCCAAGCTCCTACAATGAGCAGTTCTTC.

CDR3 sequence: CASSLAEAADTQYF. The DNA for the CDR3 is TGTGCCAGCAGCTTAGCGGAGGCGGCAGATACGCAGTATTTT. The chain links TRBV7-9 to TRBJ2-3, with a possible D match to TRBD2 (5 bases). V shed 0 bases and J shed 4 bases, with 8 bases lying between them. The CDR3 is 14 amino acids. In germline, CDR1 is SEHNR, CDR2 FQNEAQ (reference sequence).

The rearrangement joins TRBV28 to TRBJ2-1; possible D gene TRBD1, 5 bases. With 6 bases removed from V and 2 bases from J, the gap between germline ends came to 23 bases. There are 18 residues in the CDR3. CDR1 MDHEN and CDR2 SYDVKM come from the germline V gene. This CDR3 is CASRETENLDETYNEQFF. In nucleotides, the CDR3 is TGTGCCAGCAGAGAGACAGAAAACCTCGACGAAACCTACAATGAGCAGTTCTTC.

The chain combines TRBV19 with TRBJ2-4, with a tentative D call TRBD1 (6 bases). Trimming cost V 8 bases and J 0 bases, with 20 bases left between them. This CDR3 has 17 amino acids. The germline gives CDR1 LNHDA, CDR2 SQIVND (reference sequence). CDR3 DNA: TGTGCCAGTGCGCCCCAGGGACAACTCATAGCCAAAAACATTCAGTACTTC. This encodes CASAPQGQLIAKNIQYF.

This clone was seen a handful of times. J is TRBJ1-5 and V is TRBV4-1; 8 bases map to TRBD1. The CDR3 spans 16 residues. The trim removed 5 bases at V and 3 bases at J, leaving 9 bases unmatched. The germline gives CDR1 MGHRA, CDR2 YSYEKL. Written as DNA, the CDR3 is TGCGCCAGCAGCGTCAGACAGGGGTCGTTCAATCAGCCCCAGCATTTT. This gives the protein CASSVRQGSFNQPQHF.

In this sample, this clone turned up a few times. The chain is built from TRBV9 and TRBJ1-1; 8 nucleotides align to TRBD1. J was trimmed by 8 bases and V by 4 bases; bases with no gene match: 10. The CDR3 loop spans 14 amino acids. Germline CDR1 SGDLS, CDR2 YYNGEE. CDR3 nucleotides: TGTGCCAGCAGCTTCATGGACAGGGCGGGGGAAGCTTTCTTT. Translation: CASSFMDRAGEAFF.